The 26 T cell receptor beta chains reported below all come from one sample, sequenced in a study of blood T cell repertoires in COVID-19 (dated by TCRdb to the early 2020s). Library generation was performed with the immunoSEQ multiplex PCR assay. TCRdb provides this immuneACCESS table in a form limited to in-frame rearrangements. Some clones are lacking; in checked studies, under half of them reflect an unresolved V gene, and why the rest are absent is not known. This sample is represented by 260,000 or so clones; 70% to 90% of them were singletons. The biggest ten clones account for 0.95% to 1.5% of the sample. Material for sequencing was PBMCs or T cells enriched from blood (not recorded which). The receptors here all came from a woman aged 40 to 55 with acute COVID-19.

In this sample, this clone turned up a few times. Here the CDR3 DNA reads TGTGCCAGCACCTCGGGAGGGTGGTCATCCAACACAGATACGCAGTATTTT. Its protein is CASTSGGWSSNTDTQYF. This sequence joins TRBV3-1 (or the pseudogene TRBV3-2) and TRBJ2-3; TRBD2 matches at 8 bases. V was pared by 7 bases and J by 2 bases, with 14 bases of the junction left unmatched. CDR3 length: 17 residues. Germline V gene lookup returns CDR1 LGHDT and CDR2 YNNKEL (reference sequence).

Within the sample, this clone is medium-sized. The rearrangement links TRBV6-4 to TRBJ2-1; 10 positions match TRBD2. Germline V gene data show CDR1 as MRHNA and CDR2 as SNTAGT. The CDR3 is 15 amino acids. The trim removed 3 bases at V and 2 bases at J, leaving 1 base unmatched. The CDR3 region is CASSELAGTYNEQFF. The CDR3 coding sequence is TGTGCCAGCAGTGAACTAGCGGGGACCTACAATGAGCAGTTCTTC.

V and J are TRBV30 and TRBJ2-1; the match to TRBD2 covers 8 bases. V gave up 0 bases and J gave up 1 base; unmatched junction bases: 5. The CDR3 has 16 amino acids. CDR1 and CDR2 from the germline V gene are GTSNPN and SVGIG (reference sequence). The chain's CDR3 is CAWSVSGGGSYNEQFF. The DNA of the CDR3 is TGTGCCTGGAGTGTTTCCGGGGGGGGTTCCTACAATGAGCAGTTCTTC.

This sequence joins TRBV3-1 (or the pseudogene TRBV3-2) and TRBJ1-6; D perhaps matches TRBD1 (6 bases). Germline V gene sequence: CDR1 LGHDT, CDR2 YNNKEL (reference sequence). Between the trimmed V and J ends, which lost 3 bases and 9 bases, there was a span of 18 bases. CDR3 size: 16 residues. The CDR3 reads CASSQRETGRGSPLHF. The CDR3 DNA sequence: TGTGCCAGCAGCCAGAGGGAGACAGGTCGGGGTTCACCCCTCCACTTT.

The chain recombines TRBV28 with TRBJ1-6; TRBD1 matches at 7 bases. CDR3 length equals 15 residues. Germline trimming cut 6 bases from V and 7 bases from J; bases unmatched to any gene: 9. Looked up from germline, CDR1 is MDHEN and CDR2 is SYDVKM. The CDR3 bases are TGTGCCAGCAGACCCATCGCACAGGGGAATTCACCCCTCCACTTT. This sequence encodes CASRPIAQGNSPLHF.

The rearrangement uses TRBV5-1 and TRBJ1-2; possibly TRBD1 for D (6 bases). The V gene's germline CDR1 is SGHRS and CDR2 YFSETQ. Trimming stripped 4 bases from V and 3 bases from J, with 16 bases between. This CDR3 region has 15 residues. In DNA, the CDR3 is TGCGCCAGCAGCGCCGGACAGAATAGGGACTATGGCTACACCTTC. It is translated as CASSAGQNRDYGYTF. Drawing the rest from reference TRBV5-1 and TRBJ1-2, the complete variable domain is KAGVTQTPRYLIKTRGQQVTLSCSPISGHRSVSWYQQTPGQGLQFLFEYFSETQRNKGNFPGRFSGRQFSNSRSEMNVSTLELGDSALYLCASSAGQNRDYGYTFGSGTRLTVV.

The chain uses TRBV9 and TRBJ1-1; D not resolved. Trimming took off 4 bases at V and 1 base at J, with 14 bases between the two ends. Germline assignment: CDR1 SGDLS and CDR2 YYNGEE. This CDR3 contains 15 residues. The CDR3 region is CASSLKGGANTEAFF. CDR3 in DNA: TGTGCCAGCAGCCTAAAGGGAGGAGCGAACACTGAAGCTTTCTTT.

The CDR3 loop is CASSEPTGFYGYTF. The CDR3 bases are TGTGCCAGCAGTGAGCCAACAGGGTTCTATGGCTACACCTTC. The rearrangement uses TRBV6-1 and TRBJ1-2; D perhaps matches TRBD1 (6 bases). The CDR3 runs to 14 residues. From germline, CDR1 is MNHNS and CDR2 SASEGT. V was clipped by 3 bases and J by 4 bases, with 12 bases between them.

This rearrangement joins TRBV5-5 to TRBJ1-6; no reliable D call. This CDR3 is built from 15 residues. Germline V CDR1 and CDR2: SGHKS, YYEKEE (reference sequence). V shed 1 base and J shed 8 bases, with 13 bases lying between them. The CDR3 region has the DNA TGTGCCAGCAGCTTGACTCCGAACCGTGATTCACCCCTCCACTTT. Its protein product is CASSLTPNRDSPLHF.

The chain carries TRBV18 and TRBJ2-2; D is uncertain. Trimming removed 0 bases at V and 6 bases at J, with 5 bases between. The CDR3 is made up of 13 amino acids. Germline CDR1 is KGHSH and CDR2 is LQKENI. The CDR3 DNA is TGTGCCAGCTCACCACCGGGCCCCGGGGAGCTGTTTTTT. It encodes CASSPPGPGELFF.

The gene calls are TRBV24-1 and TRBJ1-2; no definite D call. V was cut by 4 bases and J by 5 bases, with 7 bases left in between. This CDR3 is 12 amino acids long. In germline, CDR1 is KGHDR, CDR2 SFDVKD. The CDR3 region has the DNA TGTGCCACCAGTGACCGAGGGTATGGCTACACCTTC. Translated: CATSDRGYGYTF.

The V gene is TRBV6-6, the J gene TRBJ2-7; TRBD2 agrees at 7 bases. CDR1 MNHNY and CDR2 SVGAGI come from the germline V gene (reference sequence). The CDR3 consists of 15 residues. Trimming took 2 bases from V and 9 from J; bases not matched to a gene: 13. The CDR3 region has the DNA TGTGCCAGCAGTTACCGCGGGAGCAATGACGGTTTGCAGTACGTC. Translating gives CASSYRGSNDGLQYV.

The CDR3 region has the DNA TGTGCCACCAGCAGAGTTCGGAGACCGGGACAGACGAACACTGAAGCTTTCTTT. This encodes CATSRVRRPGQTNTEAFF. The gene calls are TRBV15 and TRBJ1-1; 7 nucleotides align to TRBD1. CDR3 length equals 18 residues. Per germline, CDR1 LNHNV and CDR2 YYDKDF (reference sequence). The junction had 12 bases not matched to a gene; V was cut back by 1 base and J by 1 base.

The chain uses TRBV30 and TRBJ1-5, with 7 nucleotides matching TRBD1. This CDR3 spans 15 amino acids. Per the germline V gene, CDR1 is GTSNPN and CDR2 is SVGIG (reference sequence). V shed 0 bases and J 7 bases; nucleotides not matched to a gene: 9. CDR3 protein: CAWSVYDRVQQPQHF. The DNA for the CDR3 is TGTGCCTGGAGTGTTTATGACAGGGTGCAGCAGCCCCAGCATTTT.

CDR3: CALGLAGSTDTQYF. As DNA, the CDR3 is TGTGCCTTGGGACTAGCGGGAAGCACAGATACGCAGTATTTT. The rearrangement links TRBV30 to TRBJ2-3, with 13 bases lining up with TRBD2. In germline, CDR1 is GTSNPN, CDR2 SVGIG (reference sequence). V trimming: 7 bases; J trimming: 0 bases; junction bases outside the gene matches: 1. The CDR3 has 14 amino acids.

The J gene is TRBJ1-1, the V gene TRBV7-8; TRBD1 is a possible D gene (6 bases). Germline V gives CDR1 SGHVS, CDR2 FQNEAQ. V gave up 0 bases and J gave up 5 bases, with 10 bases separating them. The CDR3 has 14 residues. The CDR3 DNA reads TGTGCCAGCAGCTTAGCCAGGGGAGGGACTGAAGCTTTCTTT. Translated, it gives CASSLARGGTEAFF.

J is TRBJ1-5 and V is TRBV28; D might be TRBD1 (5 bases). The germline V gene encodes CDR1 MDHEN and CDR2 SYDVKM. The CDR3 is made up of 14 amino acids. V dropped 6 bases and J dropped 9 bases, with 18 bases sitting between them. Written as DNA, the CDR3 is TGTGCCAGCAGGGGGCGCAGTAGTTCTCCGCCCCAGCATTTT. It is translated as CASRGRSSSPPQHF.

The chain uses TRBV28 and TRBJ2-5; D may be TRBD2 (5 bases). V shed 6 bases and J shed 6 bases, with 17 bases lying between them. The germline V gene encodes CDR1 MDHEN and CDR2 SYDVKM. CDR3 size: 14 residues. The DNA of the CDR3 is TGTGCCAGCAGCCTCAATTACGGGGTGAAGACCCAGTACTTC. Its translation: CASSLNYGVKTQYF.

This clone was recorded only once. The chain links TRBV5-5 to TRBJ2-2; the match to TRBD2 covers 10 bases. This CDR3 is 14 amino acids long. V was clipped by 0 bases and J by 13 bases; unmatched bases: 6. Germline values: CDR1 SGHKS, CDR2 YYEKEE (reference sequence). The CDR3 reads CASSLALAGDPLFF. For the CDR3, the DNA is TGTGCCAGCAGCTTGGCGCTAGCGGGGGACCCGCTGTTTTTT.

The chain is built from TRBV10-3 and TRBJ1-5; TRBD1 aligns across 11 bases. J lost 5 bases, V lost 3 bases, and 3 bases had no gene match. The CDR3 is 15 residues long. Germline V gene sequence: CDR1 ENHRY, CDR2 SYGVKD. The CDR3 coding sequence is TGTGCCATCAGTGACGGGACAGGGGGTTATCAGCCCCAGCATTTT. Translating it yields CAISDGTGGYQPQHF.

The chain couples TRBV18 to TRBJ2-6; 10 bases align to TRBD2. The CDR3 spans 18 residues. V lost 2 bases to trimming and J lost 1 base; unmatched junction nucleotides: 5. Germline CDR1 and CDR2: KGHSH and LQKENI. The CDR3 sequence: CASSPTTSGVSGANVLTF. CDR3 nucleotides: TGTGCCAGCTCACCAACTACTAGCGGGGTATCTGGGGCCAACGTCCTGACTTTC. Full variable domain (remainder filled in from reference TRBV18 and TRBJ2-6): NAGVMQNPRHLVRRRGQEARLRCSPMKGHSHVYWYRQLPEEGLKFMVYLQKENIIDESGMPKERFSAEFPKEGPSILRIQQVVRGDSAAYFCASSPTTSGVSGANVLTFGAGSRLTVL.

This clone was recorded once. The V gene is TRBV30, the J gene TRBJ1-1; TRBD1 agrees at 7 bases. The CDR3 contains 16 residues. The germline CDR1 and CDR2 sequences are GTSNPN and SVGIG (reference sequence). J gave up 6 bases and V 3 bases, and 16 bases lay outside the gene matches. CDR3 nucleotides: TGTGCCTGGAGCCTAGGTATGGGACAGTTCATCCCTGAAGCTTTCTTT. Translating it yields CAWSLGMGQFIPEAFF. Full variable domain (outside the CDR3, taken from reference TRBV30 and TRBJ1-1): SQTIHQWPATLVQPVGSPLSLECTVEGTSNPNLYWYRQAAGRGLQLLFYSVGIGQISSEVPQNLSASRPQDRQFILSSKKLLLSDSGFYLCAWSLGMGQFIPEAFFGQGTRLTVV.

The V and J genes are TRBV5-1 and TRBJ2-2, with a possible D match to TRBD2 (7 bases). The germline CDR1 and CDR2 sequences are SGHRS and YFSETQ. V shed 3 bases and J shed 8 bases, with 14 bases lying between them. The CDR3 extends over 14 amino acids. For the CDR3, the DNA is TGCGCCAGCAGCTCGGGGGGCTTAAAGGGGGAGCTGTTTTTT. This translates into CASSSGGLKGELFF.

This clone has just a few counts. This rearrangement joins TRBV10-3 to TRBJ2-7, with TRBD2 identical over 7 bases. Germline loops: CDR1 ENHRY, CDR2 SYGVKD. The CDR3 runs to 13 residues. Losses at the gene ends were 5 bases for V and 3 bases for J; bases not matched to a gene: 4. CDR3: CAISPSGNYEQYF. CDR3 nucleotides: TGTGCCATCAGTCCTAGCGGTAACTACGAGCAGTACTTC.

The V call is TRBV24-1, the J call TRBJ2-1; 9 nucleotides line up with TRBD1. CDR1 KGHDR and CDR2 SFDVKD come from the germline V gene. Trimming took 0 bases from V and 8 from J; bases not matched to a gene: 4. This CDR3 is built from 15 residues. The CDR3 region has the DNA TGTGCCACCAGTGATTTGGGACAGGGGCTGGATGAGCAGTTCTTC. It translates to CATSDLGQGLDEQFF.

The rearrangement joins TRBV7-3 to TRBJ1-2; TRBD1 is a possible D gene (6 bases). CDR1 and CDR2 from the germline V gene are SGHTA and FQGTGA. Trimming removed 2 bases at V and 0 bases at J, with 19 bases between. CDR3 length equals 18 residues. The CDR3 loop is CASSLVGGVGATNYGYTF. In DNA form, the CDR3 reads TGTGCCAGCAGCTTAGTAGGGGGGGTAGGAGCTACTAACTATGGCTACACCTTC.